The clone carrying this TCR beta chain has just a few counts. Its specificity is unknown. Quantitative 5'-RACE was performed with molecular barcodes, and it yielded the TCR beta libraries. A single record per CDR3 protein comes from TCRdb applying MiXCR to the 5' RACE reads. The top ten hold 0.51% of the sample, which has 800,000 to 900,000 distinct CDR3 sequences, over 9.5% seen once. This CDR3 region has 17 residues. The germline V gene encodes CDR1 DFQATT and CDR2 SNEGSKA (reference sequence). The V gene end was trimmed by 4 bases and the J gene end by 3 bases; junction bases not matched to a gene: 13. This sample was included in a study of CD8 T cells in ankylosing spondylitis. General study points: Seemingly characteristic of ankylosing spondylitis blood was a TCR beta motif consisting of several highly homologous variants. Earlier work had already found some motif variants in reactive arthritis synovial fluid and blood.

The sequence was collected from a male donor with ankylosing spondylitis. The chain is built from TRBV20-1 and TRBJ1-1; 11 bases map to TRBD1. Sequences were obtained from blood, either unsorted or a sorted T cell fraction (not recorded which). The CDR3 DNA reads as TGCAGTGCTACACGGACAGGGGGCGCAACCACGGACACTGAAGCTTTCTTT. Residues: CSATRTGGATTDTEAFF.